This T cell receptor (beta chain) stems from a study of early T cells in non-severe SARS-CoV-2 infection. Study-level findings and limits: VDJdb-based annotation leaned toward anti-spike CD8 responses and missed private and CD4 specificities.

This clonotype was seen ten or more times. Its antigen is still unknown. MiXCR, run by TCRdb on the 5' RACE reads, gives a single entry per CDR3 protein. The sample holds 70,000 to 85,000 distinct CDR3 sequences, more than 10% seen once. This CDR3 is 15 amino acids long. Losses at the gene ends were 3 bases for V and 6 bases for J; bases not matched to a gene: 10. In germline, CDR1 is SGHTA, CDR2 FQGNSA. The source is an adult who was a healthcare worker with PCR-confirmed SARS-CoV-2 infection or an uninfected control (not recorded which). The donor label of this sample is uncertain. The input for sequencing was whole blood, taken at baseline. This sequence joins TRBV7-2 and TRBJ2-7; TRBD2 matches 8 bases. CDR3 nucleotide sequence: TGTGCCAGCAGCTTCCCCGGCGGGGGGCGGGCCGAGCAGTACTTC. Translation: CASSFPGGGRAEQYF.